A selection of T cell receptor beta chains follows, all from one sample in a study of blood T cell repertoires in COVID-19. Some clones are missing from TCRdb's copy, which holds only in-frame ones; the method was immunoSEQ multiplex PCR. Of approximately 170,000 clones listed, approximately 91% are singletons. The sequenced sample was PBMCs or T cells enriched from blood (not recorded which). The receptor set was obtained from a woman between 18 and 30 years old who had recovered from COVID-19. Both conserved end residues are part of each CDR3. A D gene is named only where the DNA matches it firmly. The size field is filled for only some rows; it gives once, few, many or a size class.

j_call clone_size d_call v_call cdr3_aa cdr3_nt
TRBJ1-3 - - TRBV30 CAWAGISGNTIYF TGTGCCTGGGCAGGGATCTCTGGAAACACCATATATTTT
TRBJ2-1 - - TRBV6-5 CASSPNGEYNEQFF TGTGCCAGCAGTCCCAATGGGGAGTACAATGAGCAGTTCTTC
TRBJ2-7 - - TRBV28 CASTIIHRGF TGTGCCAGTACAATAATACACCGGGGCTTC
TRBJ1-2 - - TRBV6-5 CASSPTGSADGYTF TGTGCCAGCAGTCCAACAGGGTCGGCCGACGGCTACACCTTC
TRBJ1-1 - - TRBV27 CASSLSAGLNTEAFF TGTGCCAGCAGTTTATCGGCAGGGCTGAACACTGAAGCTTTCTTT
TRBJ2-3 - - TRBV5-4 CASSLGEMRADTQYF TGTGCCAGCAGCTTGGGGGAGATGAGGGCAGATACGCAGTATTTT
TRBJ2-5 - - TRBV7-7 CASSYREGETQYF TGTGCTAGCAGCTACCGGGAAGGAGAGACCCAGTACTTC
TRBJ2-4 - - TRBV5-4 CASSLTDPPKNIQYF TGTGCCAGCAGCTTGACAGATCCCCCCAAAAACATTCAGTACTTC
TRBJ2-5 - - TRBV5-1 CASSLAGETQYF TGCGCCAGCAGCTTGGCCGGGGAGACCCAGTACTTC
TRBJ1-4 few TRBD1 TRBV4-1 CASSQVPTGQSQGANEKLFF TGCGCCAGCAGCCAAGTTCCTACGGGACAATCGCAGGGGGCTAATGAAAAACTGTTTTTT
TRBJ2-7 - TRBD1 TRBV7-9 CASSSKEGQGALEQYF TGTGCCAGCAGTTCAAAGGAGGGACAGGGGGCTCTAGAGCAGTACTTC
TRBJ1-5 few - TRBV5-5 CASSLADSSNQPQHF TGTGCCAGCAGCTTGGCCGACAGTAGCAATCAGCCCCAGCATTTT
TRBJ1-2 - TRBD1 TRBV18 CASSPLDRPGDGYTF TGTGCCAGCTCACCTCTGGACAGGCCGGGGGATGGCTACACCTTC
TRBJ1-2 once - TRBV15 CATSRDRLYGYTF TGTGCCACCAGCAGAGATCGTCTCTATGGCTACACCTTC
TRBJ1-5 - TRBD1 TRBV18 CASSLNQGDHQPQHF TGTGCCAGCTCGCTTAACCAGGGGGATCATCAGCCCCAGCATTTT
TRBJ2-7 once - TRBV28 CASNAGGPPSYEQYF TGTGCCAGCAATGCCGGGGGTCCCCCTTCCTACGAGCAGTACTTC
TRBJ2-7 - - TRBV12-3/TRBV12-4 CASSLQGYEQYF TGTGCCAGCAGTTTGCAGGGCTACGAGCAGTACTTC
TRBJ2-1 - TRBD2 TRBV5-1 CASSTSSGRSNEQFF TGCGCCAGCAGCACCTCGAGCGGGAGATCGAATGAGCAGTTCTTC
TRBJ2-1 - TRBD2 TRBV7-3 CASSSSGGSINEQFF TGTGCCAGCAGCTCCTCGGGCGGGAGTATTAATGAGCAGTTCTTC
TRBJ2-3 - TRBD2 TRBV11-2 CASSLGGLAATDTQYF TGTGCCAGCAGCTTAGGGGGACTAGCGGCTACAGATACGCAGTATTTT
TRBJ1-2 - - TRBV5-5 CASSSRDGINYGYTF TGTGCCAGCAGCTCGCGGGACGGCATTAACTATGGCTACACCTTC
TRBJ2-7 - TRBD1 TRBV18 CASSPRTGGADEQYF TGTGCCAGCTCACCCAGGACAGGGGGCGCGGACGAGCAGTACTTC
TRBJ2-7 - - TRBV28 CASSSGTYEQYF TGTGCCAGCAGTTCCGGGACCTACGAGCAGTACTTC
TRBJ2-7 - TRBD1 TRBV7-9 CASSPNAPGTGVIYEQYF TGTGCCAGCAGCCCCAATGCACCCGGGACAGGAGTTATCTACGAGCAGTACTTC
TRBJ1-2 - - TRBV28 CASSSAGGFGGYTF TGTGCCAGCAGTTCAGCCGGGGGATTTGGTGGCTACACCTTC
TRBJ1-2 - TRBD1 TRBV30 CAWAGTGSYTF TGTGCCTGGGCGGGGACAGGAAGCTACACCTTC
TRBJ1-3 - - TRBV7-6 CASSLLGGAGNTIYF TGTGCCAGCAGCTTATTAGGGGGGGCTGGAAACACCATATATTTT
TRBJ1-5 - - TRBV6-5 CASSPDNPSNQPQHF TGTGCCAGCAGTCCAGACAACCCGAGCAATCAGCCCCAGCATTTT
TRBJ1-1 - - TRBV3-1/TRBV3-2 CASSLRTVSEAFF TGTGCCAGCAGCCTACGGACAGTTTCTGAAGCTTTCTTT
TRBJ1-2 - TRBD1 TRBV13 CASSSGQGFGYTF TGTGCCAGCAGCTCGGGACAGGGGTTCGGCTACACCTTC
TRBJ2-1 - - TRBV15 CATSRADGLYNEQFF TGTGCCACCAGCAGAGCAGATGGCTTATACAATGAGCAGTTCTTC
TRBJ2-7 - - TRBV7-2 CASSLMQGGYEQYF TGTGCCAGCAGCTTAATGCAGGGAGGCTACGAGCAGTACTTC
TRBJ2-5 - TRBD2 TRBV25-1 CASSKSGLAGFQETQYF TGTGCCAGCAGTAAAAGCGGACTAGCGGGGTTCCAAGAGACCCAGTACTTC
TRBJ2-7 - TRBD2 TRBV18 CASSPAGGPREQYF TGTGCCAGCTCACCCGCGGGAGGGCCGCGCGAGCAGTACTTC
TRBJ1-2 - - TRBV28 CASSPSLANYGYTF TGTGCCAGCAGTCCCTCCCTAGCTAACTATGGCTACACCTTC
TRBJ2-1 once TRBD2 TRBV7-9 CASSPLRERDAYNEQFF TGTGCCAGCAGCCCCCTTAGAGAGCGGGACGCCTACAATGAGCAGTTCTTC
TRBJ2-7 - TRBD2 TRBV4-1 CASSHLSGVEAYEQYF TGCGCCAGCAGCCACCTTAGCGGGGTCGAGGCCTACGAGCAGTACTTC
TRBJ2-5 - TRBD2 TRBV30 CAWSGQTSGISRETQYF TGTGCCTGGAGTGGACAGACTAGCGGGATCTCCCGGGAGACCCAGTACTTC
TRBJ2-6 - - TRBV13 CASSITSSGANVLTF TGTGCCAGCAGCATAACTTCCTCTGGGGCCAACGTCCTGACTTTC
TRBJ1-1 - TRBD1 TRBV28 CASSLRQGEAEAFF TGTGCCAGCAGTCTCAGACAGGGGGAGGCTGAAGCTTTCTTT
TRBJ2-1 - TRBD2 TRBV7-9 CASSRTSVTEQFF TGTGCCAGCAGCAGAACTAGCGTAACTGAGCAGTTCTTC
TRBJ1-5 - - TRBV30 CAWSGTNQPQHF TGTGCCTGGTCGGGTACCAATCAGCCCCAGCATTTT
TRBJ2-7 - - TRBV11-2 CASSPGASVTYEQYF TGTGCCAGCAGCCCCGGGGCTAGCGTGACCTACGAGCAGTACTTC